A single sample is the source of the 8 T cell receptor beta chains below, sequenced in a study of T cell repertoires in cytomegalovirus infection. One entry per CDR3 protein results from TCRdb running MiXCR on the reads. The repertoire consists of under 350,000 distinct CDR3 sequences, with roughly 9.5% occurring once and the leading ten covering about 4.5%. Sequencing was performed on PBMCs. The receptors shown here come from a human donor in good health (CMV status not recorded). Some clones in this sample may be carry-over from other donors' samples.

This clonotype was detected a few times. The chain joins TRBV6-2 or TRBV6-3 to TRBJ2-3; D uncertain. Germline CDR1 MNHEY, CDR2 SVGEGT. Deletions cut 6 bases from V and 2 bases from J, with 12 bases between. CDR3 size: 14 residues. CDR3 nucleotides: TGTGCCAGCAGCCTACCTCCCGCCACAGATACGCAGTATTTT. Translation: CASSLPPATDTQYF.

The table lists this clonotype with a few counts. The gene calls are TRBV20-1 and TRBJ2-7, with D possibly TRBD1 on 6 matching bases. The V and J ends lost 0 bases and 6 bases respectively, with 15 bases between them. Looked up from germline, CDR1 is DFQATT and CDR2 is SNEGSKA (reference sequence). This CDR3 is 14 amino acids long. CDR3 bases: TGCAGTGCTAGAGATCAGGGGATATCAGGCGAGCAGTACTTC. Its protein product is CSARDQGISGEQYF.

This clonotype was counted many times. The chain carries TRBV7-2 and TRBJ2-3; TRBD2 is a possible D gene (5 bases). Trimming cost V 4 bases and J 0 bases, with 11 bases left between them. The CDR3 spans 15 residues. CDR1 and CDR2 from the germline V gene are SGHTA and FQGNSA. CDR3 nucleotide sequence: TGTGCCAGCAGCTCCCGGGGTTCTAGCACAGATACGCAGTATTTT. This encodes CASSSRGSSTDTQYF.

The sample holds many counts of this clonotype. The CDR3 region is CASSSHRERGNTEAFF. The CDR3 nucleotides are TGTGCCAGCAGCTCCCACAGGGAGAGGGGGAACACTGAAGCTTTCTTT. The rearrangement links TRBV7-8 to TRBJ1-1; possibly TRBD1 for D (6 bases). The V gene's germline CDR1 is SGHVS and CDR2 FQNEAQ. This CDR3 has 16 amino acids. Trimming left V 4 bases short and J 1 base short, with 16 bases between.

V usage is TRBV10-3 and J usage is TRBJ1-1, with a weak D call TRBD1 (6 bases). CDR1 is ENHRY, CDR2 SYGVKD, per germline. The CDR3 covers 13 residues. V lost 7 bases and J lost 0, with 9 bases in between. Here the CDR3 reads CAINTGLNTEAFF. The CDR3 bases are TGTGCCATCAATACAGGGCTGAACACTGAAGCTTTCTTT.

This clonotype was counted ten times or more. This chain joins TRBV7-2 and TRBJ2-2, with D uncertain. Germline values: CDR1 SGHTA, CDR2 FQGNSA. This CDR3 region has 16 residues. V was shortened by 0 bases and J by 4 bases, with 12 bases between the two germline ends. CDR3 bases: TGTGCCAGCAGCTTAGCTCCACCGTCCTCCACCGGGGAGCTGTTTTTT. Residues: CASSLAPPSSTGELFF.

This clonotype was seen repeatedly, ten times or more. The chain uses TRBV7-3 and TRBJ2-1, with D unclear. Between the trimmed V and J ends, which lost 4 bases and 2 bases, there was a span of 12 bases. The CDR3 loop spans 15 amino acids. From germline, CDR1 is SGHTA and CDR2 FQGTGA. This chain's CDR3 is CASSSQGGAYNEQFF. The CDR3 coding sequence is TGTGCCAGCAGCTCACAAGGTGGGGCCTACAATGAGCAGTTCTTC.

This chain connects TRBV7-2 to TRBJ2-1; D unclear. Germline assignment: CDR1 SGHTA and CDR2 FQGNSA. Trimming took off 5 bases at V and 0 bases at J, with 8 bases between the two ends. CDR3 length: 14 amino acids. The CDR3 DNA reads TGTGCCAGCAGCGACCCTTACTCCTACAATGAGCAGTTCTTC. Amino acids: CASSDPYSYNEQFF. Complete variable domain (other parts from reference TRBV7-2 and TRBJ2-1): GAGVSQSPSNKVTEKGKDVELRCDPISGHTALYWYRQSLGQGLEFLIYFQGNSAPDKSGLPSDRFSAERTGGSVSTLTIQRTQQEDSAVYLCASSDPYSYNEQFFGPGTRLTVL.